Below, 11 T cell receptor beta chains from the same sample are listed, as sequenced in a study of identical twins. TCRdb redid the calling of the 5' RACE reads with MiXCR, one entry per CDR3 protein. The profile covers roughly 700,000 distinct CDR3 sequences, with around 8.6% appearing a single time and around 0.98% taken by the ten largest. The data were also submitted as part of a second study, on yellow fever vaccine responses in identical twins.

The sample taken for sequencing was PBMCs. These receptors all come from a woman aged 18 to 35 in good health.

The genes are TRBV6-1 and TRBJ2-7; possibly TRBD1 for D (6 bases). CDR1 is MNHNS and CDR2 is SASEGT in the germline V gene. V lost 4 bases, J lost 5 bases, and 18 bases lay in between. The CDR3 has 15 amino acids. In DNA, the CDR3 is TGTGCCAGCAGTGCCCAGGCGGCAGGGGCGGACGAGCAGTACTTC. It translates to CASSAQAAGADEQYF.

This clonotype has a count of ten or more. The rearrangement joins TRBV20-1 to TRBJ1-3, with D perhaps matching TRBD1 (5 bases). V lost 3 bases to trimming and J lost 4 bases, with 16 bases between them. The germline V gene has CDR1 DFQATT and CDR2 SNEGSKA (reference sequence). This CDR3 spans 15 amino acids. The CDR3 region has the DNA TGCAGTGCTAGCCCGGAGGCAGGGTCCGGAAACACCATATATTTT. Translating gives CSASPEAGSGNTIYF.

This clonotype was counted a few times. The J gene is TRBJ2-7, the V gene TRBV21-1. TRBV21-1 is recorded as a pseudogene. The CDR3 runs 17 residues. The CDR3 reads CASSILLLTLDSYEQYF. CDR3 coding DNA: TGTGCCAGCAGCATACTCTTGTTGACCCTAGACTCCTACGAGCAGTACTTC.

This clonotype has ten or more counts. This chain uses TRBV5-5 with TRBJ1-5; no reliable D call. Germline V gives CDR1 SGHKS, CDR2 YYEKEE (reference sequence). This CDR3 contains 14 residues. V was cut by 1 base and J by 3 bases, with 8 bases left in between. In nucleotides, the CDR3 is TGTGCCAGCAGCTTGTTGCAGTCCAATCAGCCCCAGCATTTT. This codes for CASSLLQSNQPQHF.

A few counts support this clonotype. This chain uses TRBV20-1 with TRBJ2-2; either TRBD1 or TRBD2 may fit D (7 bases each). The CDR3 covers 14 residues. V was clipped by 1 base and J by 7 bases, with 13 bases between them. Germline-derived CDR1 and CDR2 are DFQATT and SNEGSKA (reference sequence). DNA for the CDR3: TGCAGTGCTAGAGGGGAGGGGGCCGGCGGGGAGCTGTTTTTT. Its translation is CSARGEGAGGELFF.

Comments on this clonotype: The germline gene is not matched at one end of the junction; a read error may be the cause. This chain links TRBV4-3 with TRBJ2-2; D might be TRBD1 or TRBD2, each matching 6 bases. The germline gives CDR1 LGHNA, CDR2 YSLEER. This CDR3 is 15 amino acids long. CDR3 nucleotide sequence: TGCGCCACCAGCCAAGAGGAGGGGGTCCCCGGGGAGCTGTTTTTT. This encodes CATSQEEGVPGELFF.

This clonotype has just a few counts. This chain connects TRBV6-1 to TRBJ2-2, with TRBD1 matching 10 bases. The V gene's germline CDR1 is MNHNS and CDR2 SASEGT. V lost 5 bases and J lost 5; bases outside the gene matches: 5. The CDR3 has 15 residues. CDR3 residues: CASSKRTGGTGELFF. CDR3 bases: TGTGCCAGCAGTAAGAGGACAGGGGGGACCGGGGAGCTGTTTTTT.

This clonotype was recorded once. The junction and the germline gene differ at one end; a read error may be behind it. The J gene is TRBJ2-5, the V gene TRBV7-6; 12 bases map to TRBD2. The germline gives CDR1 SGHVS, CDR2 FNYEAQ. This CDR3 is built from 15 residues. The CDR3 spells CASSLAGGRYETQYF. CDR3 bases: TGTGCCAGCAGCCTAGCGGGGGGGCGTTATGAGACCCAGTACTTC.

The sample holds many counts of this clonotype. CDR3 region: CASTATDRINTEAFF. CDR3 bases: TGTGCCAGCACCGCTACCGACAGGATCAACACTGAAGCTTTCTTT. The chain recombines TRBV6-2 or TRBV6-3 with TRBJ1-1; a possible D gene is TRBD1 (6 bases). CDR1 is MNHEY and CDR2 is SVGEGT in the germline V gene. With 7 bases removed from V and 2 bases from J, the gap between germline ends came to 17 bases. The CDR3 totals 15 residues.

This clonotype has a handful of counts. The chain couples TRBV7-9 to TRBJ2-7; D is uncertain. CDR1 is SEHNR, CDR2 FQNEAQ, per germline (reference sequence). The CDR3 is made up of 15 amino acids. The V end was cut by 6 bases, the J end by 5 bases, with 20 bases between. The chain's CDR3 is CASSSPDLVSDEQYF. The CDR3 DNA follows: TGTGCCAGCAGTTCCCCTGACCTCGTTTCCGACGAGCAGTACTTC.

This clonotype was recorded a few times. The genes are TRBV6-1 and TRBJ2-1; 14 bases align to TRBD2. Germline V lookup: CDR1 MNHNS, CDR2 SASEGT. The CDR3 has 17 amino acids. V shed 6 bases and J 2 bases; nucleotides not matched to a gene: 6. The CDR3 DNA is TGTGCCAGCAGCTCTCCGACTAGCGGGGGGGCCTACAATGAGCAGTTCTTC. This sequence encodes CASSSPTSGGAYNEQFF.